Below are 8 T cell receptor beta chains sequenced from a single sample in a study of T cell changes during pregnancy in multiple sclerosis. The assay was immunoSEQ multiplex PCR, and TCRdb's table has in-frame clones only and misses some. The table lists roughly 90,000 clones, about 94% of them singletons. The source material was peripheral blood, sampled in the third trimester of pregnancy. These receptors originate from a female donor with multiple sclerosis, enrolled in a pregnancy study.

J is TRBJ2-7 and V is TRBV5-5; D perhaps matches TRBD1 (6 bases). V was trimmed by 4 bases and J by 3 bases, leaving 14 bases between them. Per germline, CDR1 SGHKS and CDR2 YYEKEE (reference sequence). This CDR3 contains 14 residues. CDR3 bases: TGTGCCAGCAGCCCCGGCAGGGGATACTACGAGCAGTACTTC. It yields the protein CASSPGRGYYEQYF.

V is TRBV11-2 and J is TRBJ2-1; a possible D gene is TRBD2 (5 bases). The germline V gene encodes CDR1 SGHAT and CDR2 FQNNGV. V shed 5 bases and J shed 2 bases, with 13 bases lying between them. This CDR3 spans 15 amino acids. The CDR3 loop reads CASSPPDFTYNEQFF. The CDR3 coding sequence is TGTGCCAGCAGCCCTCCGGACTTCACCTACAATGAGCAGTTCTTC.

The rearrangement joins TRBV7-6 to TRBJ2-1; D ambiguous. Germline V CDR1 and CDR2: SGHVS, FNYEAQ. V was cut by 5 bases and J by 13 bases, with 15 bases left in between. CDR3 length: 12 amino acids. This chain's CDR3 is CASSPSEPLQFF. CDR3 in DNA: TGTGCCAGCAGCCCAAGCGAGCCTTTACAGTTCTTC.

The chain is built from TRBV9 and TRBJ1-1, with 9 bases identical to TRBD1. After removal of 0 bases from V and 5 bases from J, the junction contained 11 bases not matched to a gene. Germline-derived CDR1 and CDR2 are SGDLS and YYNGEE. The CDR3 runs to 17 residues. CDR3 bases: TGTGCCAGCAGCGTAGACCCCAACAGGGGGCTAAATACTGAAGCTTTCTTT. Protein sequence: CASSVDPNRGLNTEAFF.

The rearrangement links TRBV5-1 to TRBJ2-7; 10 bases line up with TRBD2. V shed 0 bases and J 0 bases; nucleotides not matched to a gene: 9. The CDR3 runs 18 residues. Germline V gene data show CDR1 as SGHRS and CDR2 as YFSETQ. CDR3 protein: CASSLVTSGITDSYEQYF. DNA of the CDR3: TGCGCCAGCAGCTTGGTTACTAGCGGGATAACCGACTCCTACGAGCAGTACTTC.

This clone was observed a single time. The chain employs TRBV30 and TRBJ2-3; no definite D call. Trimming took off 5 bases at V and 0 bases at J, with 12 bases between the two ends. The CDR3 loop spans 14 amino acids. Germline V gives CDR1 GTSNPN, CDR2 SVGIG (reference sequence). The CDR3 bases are TGTGCCTGGCAACGCGGAGAAAGCACAGATACGCAGTATTTT. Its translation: CAWQRGESTDTQYF. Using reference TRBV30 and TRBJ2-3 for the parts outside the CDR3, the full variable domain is SQTIHQWPATLVQPVGSPLSLECTVEGTSNPNLYWYRQAAGRGLQLLFYSVGIGQISSEVPQNLSASRPQDRQFILSSKKLLLSDSGFYLCAWQRGESTDTQYFGPGTRLTVL.

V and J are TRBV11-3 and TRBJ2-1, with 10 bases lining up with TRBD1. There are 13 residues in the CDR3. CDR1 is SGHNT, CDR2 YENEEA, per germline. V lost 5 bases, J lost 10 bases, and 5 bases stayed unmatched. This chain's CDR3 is CASSPAGQGEQFF. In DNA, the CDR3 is TGTGCCAGCAGCCCCGCGGGACAGGGGGAGCAGTTCTTC.

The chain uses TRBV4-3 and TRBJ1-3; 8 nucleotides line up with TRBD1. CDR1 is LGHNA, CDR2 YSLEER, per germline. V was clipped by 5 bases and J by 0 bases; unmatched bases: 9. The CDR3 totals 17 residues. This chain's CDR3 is CASSYGRGTGSGNTIYF. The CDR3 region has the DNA TGCGCCAGCAGCTACGGCCGAGGGACAGGCTCTGGAAACACCATATATTTT.